This T cell receptor beta chain came from a study of CD8+ T cells in alopecia areata. Study in general: For the treated group, dosing was oral tofacitinib at 5 to 10 mg twice daily.

Findings and limits, study-wide: Lesional scalp, notably in alopecia totalis/universalis, had clonality above that of normal scalp. Mouse data revealed clearer TCR sharing than patient data did, a gap possibly tied to HLA.

With 3 bases removed from V and 4 bases from J, the gap between germline ends came to 13 bases. This CDR3 has 14 amino acids. Germline CDR1 is MGHRA and CDR2 is YSYEKL. Sequencing templates came from extracted RNA that was reverse transcribed into cDNA. Profiling relied on immunoSEQ multiplex PCR, and the TCRdb table lists in-frame clones only, not all of them. The sample lists fewer than 250,000 clones; roughly 57% were seen once. Patients with alopecia areata provided lesional scalp punch biopsies as well as peripheral blood. A remark on this clone: Its specificity is not known.

The source of this sequence is a human donor with alopecia areata. Here the sequenced sample was CD4+ T cells sorted from blood, taken at week 0. The genes are TRBV4-1 and TRBJ2-7; possible D gene TRBD2, 5 bases. The CDR3 sequence: CASSQLGVSYEQYF. Here the CDR3 DNA reads TGCGCCAGCAGCCAGCTCGGGGTATCATACGAGCAGTACTTC.